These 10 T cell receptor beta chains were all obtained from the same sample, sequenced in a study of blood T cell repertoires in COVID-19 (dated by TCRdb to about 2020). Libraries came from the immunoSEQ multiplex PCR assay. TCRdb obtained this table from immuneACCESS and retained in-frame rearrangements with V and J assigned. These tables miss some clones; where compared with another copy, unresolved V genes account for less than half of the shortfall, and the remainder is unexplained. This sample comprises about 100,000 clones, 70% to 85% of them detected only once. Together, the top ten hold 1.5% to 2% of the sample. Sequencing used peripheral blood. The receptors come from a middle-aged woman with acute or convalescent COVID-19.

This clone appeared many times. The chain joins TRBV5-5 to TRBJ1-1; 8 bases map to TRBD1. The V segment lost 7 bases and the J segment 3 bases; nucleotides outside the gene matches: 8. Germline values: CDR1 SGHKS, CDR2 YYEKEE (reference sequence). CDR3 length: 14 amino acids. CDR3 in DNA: TGTGCCAGCGGTAGGACAGGGCGGGACACTGAAGCTTTCTTT. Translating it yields CASGRTGRDTEAFF.

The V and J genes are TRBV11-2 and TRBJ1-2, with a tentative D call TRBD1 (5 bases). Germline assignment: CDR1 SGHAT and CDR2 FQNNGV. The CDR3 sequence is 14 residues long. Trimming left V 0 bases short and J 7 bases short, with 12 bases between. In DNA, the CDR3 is TGTGCCAGCAGCTTAGAGGGGGGGACGTTTGGCTACACCTTC. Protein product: CASSLEGGTFGYTF.

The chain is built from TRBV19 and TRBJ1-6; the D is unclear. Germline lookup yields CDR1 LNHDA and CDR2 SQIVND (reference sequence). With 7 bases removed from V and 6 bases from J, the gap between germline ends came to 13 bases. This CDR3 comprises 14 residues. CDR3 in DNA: TGTGCCAGTAACAGTGGCAGAATTAATTCACCCCTCCACTTT. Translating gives CASNSGRINSPLHF.

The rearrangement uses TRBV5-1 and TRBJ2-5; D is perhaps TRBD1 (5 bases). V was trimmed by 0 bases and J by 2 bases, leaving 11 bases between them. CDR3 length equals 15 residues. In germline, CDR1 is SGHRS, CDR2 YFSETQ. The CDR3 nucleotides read TGCGCCAGCAGCTTGGGATCAGGGAATCAAGAGACCCAGTACTTC. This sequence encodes CASSLGSGNQETQYF. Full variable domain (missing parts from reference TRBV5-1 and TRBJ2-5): KAGVTQTPRYLIKTRGQQVTLSCSPISGHRSVSWYQQTPGQGLQFLFEYFSETQRNKGNFPGRFSGRQFSNSRSEMNVSTLELGDSALYLCASSLGSGNQETQYFGPGTRLLVL.

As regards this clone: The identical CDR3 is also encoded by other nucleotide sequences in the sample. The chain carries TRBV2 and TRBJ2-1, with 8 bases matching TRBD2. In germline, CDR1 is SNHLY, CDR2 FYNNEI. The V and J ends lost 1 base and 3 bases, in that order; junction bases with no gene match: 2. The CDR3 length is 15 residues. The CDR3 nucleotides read TGTGCCAGCAGTGAAGGCCTAGCGGGCTACAATGAGCAGTTCTTC. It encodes CASSEGLAGYNEQFF.

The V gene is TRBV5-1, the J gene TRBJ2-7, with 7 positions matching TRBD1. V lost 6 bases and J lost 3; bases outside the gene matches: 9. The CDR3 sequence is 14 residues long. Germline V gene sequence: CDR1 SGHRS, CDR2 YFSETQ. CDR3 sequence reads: CASTPGTANYEQYF. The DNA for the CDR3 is TGCGCCAGCACCCCCGGGACAGCGAACTACGAGCAGTACTTC. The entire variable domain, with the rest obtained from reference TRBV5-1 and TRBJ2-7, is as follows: KAGVTQTPRYLIKTRGQQVTLSCSPISGHRSVSWYQQTPGQGLQFLFEYFSETQRNKGNFPGRFSGRQFSNSRSEMNVSTLELGDSALYLCASTPGTANYEQYFGPGTRLTVT.

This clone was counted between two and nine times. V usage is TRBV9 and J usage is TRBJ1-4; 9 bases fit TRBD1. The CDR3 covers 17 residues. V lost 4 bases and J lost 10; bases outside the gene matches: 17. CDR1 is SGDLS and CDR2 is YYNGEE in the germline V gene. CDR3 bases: TGTGCCAGCAGCCCCAGTTTGGGCGGGACAGGGAGTGGAAAACTGTTTTTT. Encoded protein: CASSPSLGGTGSGKLFF.

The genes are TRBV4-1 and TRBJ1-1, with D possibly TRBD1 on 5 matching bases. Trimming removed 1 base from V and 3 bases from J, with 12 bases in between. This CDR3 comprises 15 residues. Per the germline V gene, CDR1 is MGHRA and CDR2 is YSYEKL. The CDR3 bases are TGCGCCAGCAGCCAAGTGTCGGGGGTGCACACTGAAGCTTTCTTT. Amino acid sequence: CASSQVSGVHTEAFF.

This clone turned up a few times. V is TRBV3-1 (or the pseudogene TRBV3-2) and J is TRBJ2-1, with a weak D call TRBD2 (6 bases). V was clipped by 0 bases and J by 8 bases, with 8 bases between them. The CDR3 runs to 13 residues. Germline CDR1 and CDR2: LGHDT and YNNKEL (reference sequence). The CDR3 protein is CASSQDGGHEQFF. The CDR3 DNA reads TGTGCCAGCAGCCAAGATGGAGGGCATGAGCAGTTCTTC.

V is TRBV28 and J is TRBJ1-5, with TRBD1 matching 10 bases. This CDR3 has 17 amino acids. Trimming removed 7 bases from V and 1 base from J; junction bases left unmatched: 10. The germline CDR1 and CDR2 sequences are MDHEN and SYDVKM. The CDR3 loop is CASTPGQGIWSNQPQHF. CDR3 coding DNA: TGTGCCAGCACCCCGGGACAGGGGATTTGGAGCAATCAGCCCCAGCATTTT.